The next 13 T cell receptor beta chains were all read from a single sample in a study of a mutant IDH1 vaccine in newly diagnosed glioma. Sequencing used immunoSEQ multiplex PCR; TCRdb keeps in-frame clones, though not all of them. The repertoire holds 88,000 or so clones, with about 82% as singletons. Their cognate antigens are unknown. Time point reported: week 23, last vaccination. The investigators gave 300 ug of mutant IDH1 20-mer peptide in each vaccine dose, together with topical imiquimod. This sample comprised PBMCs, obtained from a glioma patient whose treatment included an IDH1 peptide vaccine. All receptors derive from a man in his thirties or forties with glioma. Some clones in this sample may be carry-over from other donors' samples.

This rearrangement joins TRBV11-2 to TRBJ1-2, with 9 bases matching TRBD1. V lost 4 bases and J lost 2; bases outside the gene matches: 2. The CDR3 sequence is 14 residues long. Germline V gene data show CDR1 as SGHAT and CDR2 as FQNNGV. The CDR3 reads CASSSDRGNYGYTF. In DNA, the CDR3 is TGTGCCAGCAGCTCCGACAGGGGGAACTATGGCTACACCTTC.

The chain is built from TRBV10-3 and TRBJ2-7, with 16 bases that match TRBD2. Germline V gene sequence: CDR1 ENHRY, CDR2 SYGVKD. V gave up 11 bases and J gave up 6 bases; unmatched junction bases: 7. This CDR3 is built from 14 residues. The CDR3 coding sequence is TGTGCCGCTGGGACTAGCGGGAGGGCAGGCGAGCAGTACTTC. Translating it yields CAAGTSGRAGEQYF.

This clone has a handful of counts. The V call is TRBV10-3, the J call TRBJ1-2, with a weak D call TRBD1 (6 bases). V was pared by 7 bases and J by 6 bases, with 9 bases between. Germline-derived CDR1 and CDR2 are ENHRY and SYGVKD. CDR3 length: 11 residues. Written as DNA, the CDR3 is TGTGCCATCACGACAGGACATGGCTACACCTTC. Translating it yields CAITTGHGYTF.

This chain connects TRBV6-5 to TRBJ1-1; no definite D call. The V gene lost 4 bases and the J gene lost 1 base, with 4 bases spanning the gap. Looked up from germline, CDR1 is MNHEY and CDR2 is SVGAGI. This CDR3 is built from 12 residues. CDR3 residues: CASSWGNTEAFF. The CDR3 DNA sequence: TGTGCCAGCAGTTGGGGGAACACTGAAGCTTTCTTT.

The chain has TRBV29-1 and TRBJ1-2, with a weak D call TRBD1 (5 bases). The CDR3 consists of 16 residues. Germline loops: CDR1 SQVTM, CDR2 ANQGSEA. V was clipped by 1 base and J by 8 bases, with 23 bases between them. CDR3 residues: CSVEAGLWAGRDGYTF. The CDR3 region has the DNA TGCAGCGTTGAAGCCGGTTTATGGGCAGGGAGGGACGGCTACACCTTC. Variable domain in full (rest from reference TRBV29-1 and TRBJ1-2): SAVISQKPSRDICQRGTSLTIQCQVDSQVTMMFWYRQQPGQSLTLIATANQGSEATYESGFVIDKFPISRPNLTFSTLTVSNMSPEDSSIYLCSVEAGLWAGRDGYTFGSGTRLTVV.

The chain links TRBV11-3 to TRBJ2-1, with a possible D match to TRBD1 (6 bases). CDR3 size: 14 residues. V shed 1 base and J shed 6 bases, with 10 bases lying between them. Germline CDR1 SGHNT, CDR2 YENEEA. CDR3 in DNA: TGTGCCAGCAGCTTAGGGACAGAGGCCAATGAGCAGTTCTTC. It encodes CASSLGTEANEQFF.

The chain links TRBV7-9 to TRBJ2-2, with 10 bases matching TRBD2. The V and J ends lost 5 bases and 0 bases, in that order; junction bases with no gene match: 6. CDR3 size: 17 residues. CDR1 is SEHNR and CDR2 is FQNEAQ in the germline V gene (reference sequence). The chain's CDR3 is CASSPGTSATNTGELFF. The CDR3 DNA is TGTGCCAGCAGCCCGGGGACTAGCGCAACGAACACCGGGGAGCTGTTTTTT. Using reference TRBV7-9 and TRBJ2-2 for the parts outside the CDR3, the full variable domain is DTGVSQNPRHKITKRGQNVTFRCDPISEHNRLYWYRQTLGQGPEFLTYFQNEAQLEKSRLLSDRFSAERPKGSFSTLEIQRTEQGDSAMYLCASSPGTSATNTGELFFGEGSRLTVL.

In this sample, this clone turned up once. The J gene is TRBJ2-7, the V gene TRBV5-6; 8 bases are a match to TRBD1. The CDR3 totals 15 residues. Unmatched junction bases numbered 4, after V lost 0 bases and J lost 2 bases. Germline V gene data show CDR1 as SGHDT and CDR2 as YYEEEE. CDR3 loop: CASSLGTGLTYEQYF. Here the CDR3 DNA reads TGTGCCAGCAGCTTGGGGACAGGGCTTACCTACGAGCAGTACTTC. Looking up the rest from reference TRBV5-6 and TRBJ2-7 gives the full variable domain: DAGVTQSPTHLIKTRGQQVTLRCSPKSGHDTVSWYQQALGQGPQFIFQYYEEEERQRGNFPDRFSGHQFPNYSSELNVNALLLGDSALYLCASSLGTGLTYEQYFGPGTRLTVT.

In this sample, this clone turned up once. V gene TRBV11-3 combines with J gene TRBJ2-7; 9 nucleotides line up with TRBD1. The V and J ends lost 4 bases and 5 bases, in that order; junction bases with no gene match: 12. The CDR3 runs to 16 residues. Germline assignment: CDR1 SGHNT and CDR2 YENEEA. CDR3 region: CASSSGGGQGRDEQYF. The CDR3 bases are TGTGCCAGCAGCTCCGGTGGGGGACAGGGTAGGGACGAGCAGTACTTC.

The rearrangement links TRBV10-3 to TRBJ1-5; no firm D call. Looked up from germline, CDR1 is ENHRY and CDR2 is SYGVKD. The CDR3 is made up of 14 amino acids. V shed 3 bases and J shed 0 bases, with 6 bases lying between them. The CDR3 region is CAISEILSNQPQHF. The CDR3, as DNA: TGTGCCATCAGTGAAATTCTTAGCAATCAGCCCCAGCATTTT.

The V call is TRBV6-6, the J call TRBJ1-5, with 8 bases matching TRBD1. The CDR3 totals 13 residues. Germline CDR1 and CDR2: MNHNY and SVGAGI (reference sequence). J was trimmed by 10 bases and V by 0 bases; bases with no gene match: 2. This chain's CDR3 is CASSYSTGAPQHF. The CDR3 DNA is TGTGCCAGCAGTTACTCGACAGGGGCCCCCCAGCATTTT.

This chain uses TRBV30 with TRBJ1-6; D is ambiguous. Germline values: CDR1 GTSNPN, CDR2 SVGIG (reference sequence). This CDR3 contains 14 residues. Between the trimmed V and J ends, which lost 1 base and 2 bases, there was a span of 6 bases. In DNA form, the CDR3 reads TGTGCCTGGAGTGGTCAGCCCTATAATTCACCCCTCCACTTT. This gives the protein CAWSGQPYNSPLHF. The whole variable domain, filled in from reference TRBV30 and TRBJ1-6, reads SQTIHQWPATLVQPVGSPLSLECTVEGTSNPNLYWYRQAAGRGLQLLFYSVGIGQISSEVPQNLSASRPQDRQFILSSKKLLLSDSGFYLCAWSGQPYNSPLHFGNGTRLTVT.

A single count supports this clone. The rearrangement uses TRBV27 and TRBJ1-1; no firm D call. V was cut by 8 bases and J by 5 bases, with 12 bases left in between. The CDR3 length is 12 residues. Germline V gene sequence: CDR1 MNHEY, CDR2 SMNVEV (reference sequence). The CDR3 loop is CASASFGTEAFF. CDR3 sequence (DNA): TGTGCCAGCGCCAGTTTTGGAACTGAAGCTTTCTTT.